This TCR beta chain was sequenced for a study of T cell changes during pregnancy in multiple sclerosis. Germline CDR1 and CDR2: SGHTA and FQGNSA. The CDR3 totals 19 residues. V shed 2 bases and J 5 bases; nucleotides not matched to a gene: 18. TCRdb's copy holds only in-frame clones and misses some; the assay was immunoSEQ multiplex PCR. This sample has around 60,000 clones, with around 93% found just once. The chain joins TRBV7-2 to TRBJ2-1; 7 bases line up with TRBD2. The TCR originated in a female donor with multiple sclerosis, enrolled in a pregnancy study. The material was CD4+ T cells from peripheral blood mononuclear cells, obtained before pregnancy. CDR3 bases: TGTGCCAGCAGCTTAAGTCGGGTGGGGGGTCTAGCGGACGACAATGAGCAGTTCTTC. The encoded protein is CASSLSRVGGLADDNEQFF.